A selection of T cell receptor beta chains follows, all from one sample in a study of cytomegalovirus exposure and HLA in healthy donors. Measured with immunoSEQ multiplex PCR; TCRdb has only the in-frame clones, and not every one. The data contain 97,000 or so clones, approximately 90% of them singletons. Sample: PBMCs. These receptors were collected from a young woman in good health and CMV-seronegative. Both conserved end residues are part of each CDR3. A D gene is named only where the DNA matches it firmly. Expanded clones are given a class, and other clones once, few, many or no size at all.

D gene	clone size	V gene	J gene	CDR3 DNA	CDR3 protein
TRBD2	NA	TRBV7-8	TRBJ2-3	TGTGCCAGCAGCTCGGCGATAGCGGGGGGCAGGGATACGCAGTATTTT	CASSSAIAGGRDTQYF
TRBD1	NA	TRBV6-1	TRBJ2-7	TGTGCCAGCAGTGGAGGACAGGGCGTTGTCTACGAGCAGTACTTC	CASSGGQGVVYEQYF
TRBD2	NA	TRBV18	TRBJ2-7	TGTGCCAGCTCACCCACAGCTAGCGGGGCCTACGAGCAGTACTTC	CASSPTASGAYEQYF
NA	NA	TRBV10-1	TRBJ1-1	TGCGCCAGCAGCCCGGAGAGAAACCGGGTGAACACTGAAGCTTTCTTT	CASSPERNRVNTEAFF
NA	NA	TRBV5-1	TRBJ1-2	TGCGCCAGCAGCTTGATTGGGGAGGGCTATGGCTACACCTTC	CASSLIGEGYGYTF
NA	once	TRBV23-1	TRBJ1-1	TGCGCCAGCCTCCGGGCGAGGAGGACTGAAGCTTTCTTT	CASLRARRTEAFF
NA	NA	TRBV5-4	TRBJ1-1	TGTGCCAGCAGCTTGGGAACGGGCGGGAACGGTGAAGCTTTCTTT	CASSLGTGGNGEAFF
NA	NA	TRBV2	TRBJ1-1	TGTGCCAGCAGGGTGTTGGACATTAACACTGAAGCTTTCTTT	CASRVLDINTEAFF
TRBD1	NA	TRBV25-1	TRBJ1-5	TGTGCCAGCAGCGACGGGACAGATAGCAATCAGCCCCAGCATTTT	CASSDGTDSNQPQHF
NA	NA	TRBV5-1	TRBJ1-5	TGCGCCAGCAGCTTGTTCCCGAATCAGCCCCAGCATTTT	CASSLFPNQPQHF
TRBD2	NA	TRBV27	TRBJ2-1	TGTGCCAGCAGTCTGACTAGCGGGGCCAGCTCCTACAATGAGCAGTTCTTC	CASSLTSGASSYNEQFF
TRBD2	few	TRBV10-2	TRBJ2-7	TGCGCCAGCAGTGGGGGACTAGACTCCTACGAGCAGTACTTC	CASSGGLDSYEQYF
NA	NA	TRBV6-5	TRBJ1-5	TGTGCCAGCAGCTACTCAGGGGTTTTACAGCCCCAGCATTTT	CASSYSGVLQPQHF
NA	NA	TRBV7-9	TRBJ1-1	TGTGCCAGCGCCTCAGTCGGGGATGAAGCTTTCTTT	CASASVGDEAFF
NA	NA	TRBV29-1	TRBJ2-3	TGCAGCGTTGCCGGGCAAGGGGGTAAAGTCACAGATACGCAGTATTTT	CSVAGQGGKVTDTQYF
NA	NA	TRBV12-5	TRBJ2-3	TGTGCTAGTTTGGCTCGAAACCCCACAGATACGCAGTATTTT	CASLARNPTDTQYF
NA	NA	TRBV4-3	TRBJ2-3	TGCGCCAGCAGCCAACTCCCCACAGATACGCAGTATTTT	CASSQLPTDTQYF
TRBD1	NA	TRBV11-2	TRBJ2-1	TGTGCCAGCAGCTCGCATACACAGGGGGCGCGTACCTACAATGAGCAGTTCTTC	CASSSHTQGARTYNEQFF
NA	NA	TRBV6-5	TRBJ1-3	TGTGCCAGCAGTCCCGACAGGAGCTCTGGAAACACCATATATTTT	CASSPDRSSGNTIYF
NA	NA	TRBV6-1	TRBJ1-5	TGTGCCAGCAGTGCCCAACAGGGTTGGGCGCCGCATCAGCCCCAGCATTTT	CASSAQQGWAPHQPQHF
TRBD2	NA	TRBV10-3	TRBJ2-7	TGTGCCATCAGTGAGGTGTTAGCGGGGGGTTACGAGCAGTACTTC	CAISEVLAGGYEQYF
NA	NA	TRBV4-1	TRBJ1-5	TGCGCCAGCAGCCAAGTCCATCGGGGGGAGGGAGAGCAGCCCCAGCATTTT	CASSQVHRGEGEQPQHF
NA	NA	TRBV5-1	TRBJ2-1	TGCGCCAGCAGCTTCCGGGACTCCCGAGGCAATGAGCAGTTCTTC	CASSFRDSRGNEQFF
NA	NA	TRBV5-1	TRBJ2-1	TGCGCCAGCAGCTTGTTAGGGTGGGAGGCTTCAGGTTATGAGCAGTTCTTC	CASSLLGWEASGYEQFF
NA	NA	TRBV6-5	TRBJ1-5	TGTGCCAGCAGGCGACAGGACAATCAGCCCCAGCATTTT	CASRRQDNQPQHF
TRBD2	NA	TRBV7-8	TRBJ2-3	TGTGCCAGCAGCTTGGGTGGGAGGGCCGGCACAGATACGCAGTATTTT	CASSLGGRAGTDTQYF
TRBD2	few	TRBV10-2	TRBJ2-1	TGCGCCAGCAGTTTAGCTAGCGGGGGGAATGAGCAGTTCTTC	CASSLASGGNEQFF
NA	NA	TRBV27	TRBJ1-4	TGTGCCAGCAGTAAACAGGGTACTAATGAAAAACTGTTTTTT	CASSKQGTNEKLFF
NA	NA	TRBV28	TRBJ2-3	TGTGCCAGCAGTTCCCCACTCACCCACTACACAGATACGCAGTATTTT	CASSSPLTHYTDTQYF
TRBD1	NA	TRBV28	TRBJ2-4	TGTGCCAGCAGTCTACCTGGGACAGGTGAAAACATTCAGTACTTC	CASSLPGTGENIQYF
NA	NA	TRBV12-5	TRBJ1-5	TGTGCTAGCGCTCTATCCGGGGAATATCAGCCCCAGCATTTT	CASALSGEYQPQHF
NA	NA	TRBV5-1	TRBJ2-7	TGCGCCAGCAAGGGAGTTTACGAGCAGTACTTC	CASKGVYEQYF
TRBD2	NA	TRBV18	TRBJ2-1	TGTGCCAGCTCAAACATACCGGGACTAGTAACCTTCAATGAGCAGTTCTTC	CASSNIPGLVTFNEQFF
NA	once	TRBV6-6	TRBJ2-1	TGTGCCAGCAGTTACTCCCCACGGCGGAATGAGCAGTTCTTC	CASSYSPRRNEQFF
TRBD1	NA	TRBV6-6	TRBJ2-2	TGTGCCAGCGGACAGGGGGCAACCGGGGAGCTGTTTTTT	CASGQGATGELFF
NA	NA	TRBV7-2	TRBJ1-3	TGTGCCTCAGGCAGAAGAAACACCATATATTTT	CASGRRNTIYF
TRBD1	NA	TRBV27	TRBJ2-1	TGTGCCAGCAGTCCGCTAGGGACAGACTTAAACTCCTACAATGAGCAGTTCTTC	CASSPLGTDLNSYNEQFF
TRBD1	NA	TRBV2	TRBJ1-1	TGTGCCAGCAGTGACAGTTTGGGACAGGGGAGAGACGCTGAAGCTTTCTTT	CASSDSLGQGRDAEAFF
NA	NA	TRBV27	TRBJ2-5	TGTGCCAGCAGTTTCAGGAGGGGTTCGGAGACCCAGTACTTC	CASSFRRGSETQYF
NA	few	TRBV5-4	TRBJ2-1	TGTGCCAGCAGCTTGGAACCGGGATACAATGAGCAGTTCTTC	CASSLEPGYNEQFF
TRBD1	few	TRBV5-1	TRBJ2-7	TGCGCCAGCAGCTTGTCCCGGGACAGGGCCTACGAGCAGTACTTC	CASSLSRDRAYEQYF
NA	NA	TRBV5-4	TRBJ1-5	TGTGCCAGCAGCTTCGGCCGGGATCAGCCCCAGCATTTT	CASSFGRDQPQHF
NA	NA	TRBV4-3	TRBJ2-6	TGCGCCAGCAGCCCTACCTGGACAGGTGGGGGGCGGCGGGCCAACGTCCTGACTTTC	CASSPTWTGGGRRANVLTF
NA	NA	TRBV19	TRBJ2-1	TGTGCCAGTAGTATGGGGAGGAACTACAATGAGCAGTTCTTC	CASSMGRNYNEQFF
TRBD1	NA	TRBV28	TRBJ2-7	TGTGCCAGCTTTAACAGGGGGAACGAGCAGTACTTC	CASFNRGNEQYF